A single sample is the source of the 2 T cell receptor beta chains below, sequenced in a study of CD8+ T cells in alopecia areata. After isolation, RNA underwent reverse transcription to generate cDNA as the sequencing template. Sequencing used immunoSEQ multiplex PCR; TCRdb keeps in-frame clones, though not all of them. The repertoire holds 100,000 to 130,000 clones, with 59% as singletons. The sequenced material came from CD8+ T cells sorted from blood. The receptors stem from a human donor in good health.

A few counts support this clone. CDR3 DNA: TGTGCCAGCATGGAAGTTGGTTTCACTGAAGCTTTCTTT. The encoded protein is CASMEVGFTEAFF. The chain joins TRBV6-5 to TRBJ1-1; D unclear. This CDR3 is 13 amino acids long. Germline V gene data show CDR1 as MNHEY and CDR2 as SVGAGI. Trimming cost V 7 bases and J 4 bases, with 13 bases left between them.

The DNA for the CDR3 is TGTGCCAGCAGCTTGGGCGGGGAATTGGATACGCAGTATTTT. It codes for CASSLGGELDTQYF. The chain recombines TRBV13 with TRBJ2-3, with D maybe TRBD2 (6 bases). V gave up 3 bases and J gave up 6 bases, with 13 bases separating them. Germline V gene data show CDR1 as PRHDT and CDR2 as FYEKMQ (reference sequence). This CDR3 is built from 14 residues.